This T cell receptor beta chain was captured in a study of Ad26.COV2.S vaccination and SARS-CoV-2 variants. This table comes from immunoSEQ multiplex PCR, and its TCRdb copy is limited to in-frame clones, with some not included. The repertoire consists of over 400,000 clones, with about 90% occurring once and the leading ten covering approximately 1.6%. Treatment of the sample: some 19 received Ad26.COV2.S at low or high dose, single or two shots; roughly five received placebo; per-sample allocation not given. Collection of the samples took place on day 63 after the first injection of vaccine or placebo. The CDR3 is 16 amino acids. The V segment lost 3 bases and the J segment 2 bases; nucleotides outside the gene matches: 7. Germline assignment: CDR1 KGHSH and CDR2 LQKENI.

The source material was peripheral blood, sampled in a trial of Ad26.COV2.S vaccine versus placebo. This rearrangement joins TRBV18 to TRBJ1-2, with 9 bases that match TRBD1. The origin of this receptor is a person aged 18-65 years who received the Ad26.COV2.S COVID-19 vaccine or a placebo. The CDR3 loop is CASSPLSGQGNYGYTF. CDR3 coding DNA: TGTGCCAGCTCACCCTTATCAGGACAGGGGAACTATGGCTACACCTTC. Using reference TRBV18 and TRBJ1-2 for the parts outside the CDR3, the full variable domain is NAGVMQNPRHLVRRRGQEARLRCSPMKGHSHVYWYRQLPEEGLKFMVYLQKENIIDESGMPKERFSAEFPKEGPSILRIQQVVRGDSAAYFCASSPLSGQGNYGYTFGSGTRLTVV.